This T cell receptor beta chain was identified during a study of response to subunit inactivated influenza vaccine (dated by TCRdb to 2017 to 2018). Describing the broader study: Deep quantitative profiling of the T cell receptor repertoire was used in the study to follow responses to a trivalent subunit inactivated influenza vaccine. Study-wide findings and limitations: The authors proposed that each seasonal influenza vaccination may bring in only a limited number of new T cells.

The germline V gene sets CDR1 to LGHNA and CDR2 to YNFKEQ. Reading from cysteine to phenylalanine, the CDR3 counts 15 amino acids. Left in the record is the CDR3 DNA by itself, 45 bases read in frame from the first base. The trim is 0 bases for V and 3 bases for J, with a gap of 12 bases between the germline ends. Libraries were made using RT-PCR. The instrument given in TCRdb is Illumina HiSeq 2500. Using fastp trimming at Q25 and MiXCR clonotype assembly, TCRdb reanalyzed the public sequencing data and kept in-frame beta chains. A single entry per CDR3 protein holds the most common genes and DNA from its merged rows. The sample data list 400,000 to 650,000 distinct CDR3 sequences, and 7.2% of these were observed just once. The ten largest account for about 12% of the sample. In regard to this clonotype: Its cognate antigen has yet to be identified. No base qualities exist here, and no much larger clone lies one base off it.

The sequencing here drew on PBMCs from blood, taken less than 30 months after vaccination. The chain uses TRBV4-2 and TRBJ2-7; no D segment can be confidently identified. The TCR sequence derives from a man aged 45 to 70 who received an inactivated influenza vaccine. Donor details come from another sample of the same person, matched by shared clones. For the CDR3, the sequence is CASSQDDGPNYEQYF. The base sequence is TGTGCCAGCAGCCAAGATGATGGGCCAAACTACGAGCAGTACTTC.